One sample yielded the 32 T cell receptor beta chains listed below, sequenced in a study of T-cell reconstitution after alpha-beta-depleted transplantation in children. Unique molecular identifiers tagged the TCRbeta library. MiXCR, run by TCRdb on the PCR reads, gives a single entry per CDR3 protein. The table lists approximately 980,000 distinct CDR3 sequences, roughly 29% of them singletons, with more than 25% in the top ten. The sample here was PBMCs, mostly from graft donor cells, taken 360 days after TCRalphabeta/CD19-depleted stem cell transplant. Source of these receptors: a boy in the first two years of life who had a stem cell transplant for SCID, so the T cells may come from the graft donor.

This clonotype was seen more than once but under ten times. This chain links TRBV11-1 with TRBJ2-1, with D possibly TRBD1 on 8 matching bases. Per germline, CDR1 SGHAT and CDR2 FQDESV (reference sequence). CDR3 length equals 17 residues. V lost 1 base and J lost 5, with 18 bases in between. The CDR3 region has the DNA TGTGCCAGCAGCTTAGGGCTGACAGGGGACTATCACAATGAGCAGTTCTTC. Translated: CASSLGLTGDYHNEQFF.

The CDR3 spells CASTQGAGAYGYTF. CDR3 nucleotides: TGTGCCAGCACACAGGGGGCCGGGGCATATGGCTACACCTTC. This sequence joins TRBV6-1 and TRBJ1-2; 9 nucleotides agree with TRBD1. This CDR3 spans 14 amino acids. V gave up 7 bases and J gave up 5 bases; unmatched junction bases: 8. Germline loops: CDR1 MNHNS, CDR2 SASEGT.

This clonotype was seen a few times. The CDR3 region is CASSFARFWGVYSPLHF. CDR3 bases: TGTGCCAGCAGTTTCGCTCGTTTTTGGGGAGTGTATTCACCCCTCCACTTT. This rearrangement joins TRBV28 to TRBJ1-6, with D unclear. The germline V gene has CDR1 MDHEN and CDR2 SYDVKM. Trimming took 3 bases from V and 8 from J, leaving 20 bases between them. The CDR3 loop spans 17 amino acids.

Ten or more counts support this clonotype. The chain carries TRBV7-9 and TRBJ1-4; D gene uncertain. The CDR3 sequence is 14 residues long. The germline V and J ends were trimmed by 5 bases and 14 bases, with 21 bases remaining between them. The germline V gene encodes CDR1 SEHNR and CDR2 FQNEAQ (reference sequence). The CDR3 reads CASSPGFAELGLFF. CDR3 sequence (DNA): TGTGCCAGCAGCCCTGGGTTCGCAGAGCTCGGGCTGTTTTTT.

This clonotype has more than one count but fewer than ten. This sequence joins TRBV29-1 and TRBJ2-1; tentatively, D is TRBD1 or TRBD2 (6 bases each). The CDR3 runs to 13 residues. The germline V gene encodes CDR1 SQVTM and CDR2 ANQGSEA. V shed 3 bases and J shed 5 bases, with 11 bases lying between them. Here the CDR3 DNA reads TGCAGCGTTGACTCACGGGGGCACAATGAGCAGTTCTTC. It translates to CSVDSRGHNEQFF.

The rearrangement joins TRBV12-3 or TRBV12-4 to TRBJ2-5; 8 positions agree with TRBD1. The CDR3 sequence is 14 residues long. V lost 6 bases, J lost 5 bases, and 8 bases stayed unmatched. CDR3 protein: CASSRQGLWETQYF. CDR3 bases: TGTGCCAGCAGCCGACAGGGGCTCTGGGAGACCCAGTACTTC.

This clonotype was found a few times. The gene calls are TRBV12-3 or TRBV12-4 and TRBJ2-2; the match to TRBD2 covers 11 bases. V lost 3 bases to trimming and J lost 9 bases; unmatched junction nucleotides: 6. The CDR3 length is 15 residues. The CDR3 spells CASSFASGGRRELFF. The CDR3, as DNA: TGTGCCAGCAGTTTTGCTAGCGGGGGGCGCCGGGAGCTGTTTTTT.

V is TRBV12-3 or TRBV12-4 and J is TRBJ2-1; D uncertain. This CDR3 is 16 amino acids long. The ends were cut back, 2 bases at V and 6 bases at J, with 17 bases in the middle. CDR3 bases: TGTGCCAGCAGTTTATGGTTAAAGCAGAAATCCAATGAGCAGTTCTTC. Translated, it gives CASSLWLKQKSNEQFF.

This chain connects TRBV12-3 or TRBV12-4 to TRBJ1-1; TRBD1 might be the D (6 bases). V shed 5 bases and J shed 4 bases, with 14 bases lying between them. The length of the CDR3 is 14 residues. CDR3 residues: CASSHDDRLTEAFF. In DNA form, the CDR3 reads TGTGCCAGCAGTCATGACGACAGGCTCACTGAAGCTTTCTTT.

The V and J genes are TRBV19 and TRBJ1-2, with TRBD1 matching over 7 bases. Germline assignment: CDR1 LNHDA and CDR2 SQIVND (reference sequence). The CDR3 length is 15 residues. V shed 5 bases and J 2 bases; nucleotides not matched to a gene: 8. The CDR3: CASSVTGIRNYGYTF. The CDR3 coding sequence is TGTGCCAGTAGTGTGACAGGGATCAGGAACTATGGCTACACCTTC.

V usage is TRBV7-8 and J usage is TRBJ2-2; D call uncertain. Trimming took 3 bases from V and 2 from J, leaving 13 bases between them. The germline gives CDR1 SGHVS, CDR2 FQNEAQ. CDR3 length equals 16 residues. The CDR3 protein is CASSFVIELNTGELFF. The CDR3 DNA sequence: TGTGCCAGCAGCTTTGTAATAGAGCTCAACACCGGGGAGCTGTTTTTT.

This clonotype was seen a handful of times. V and J are TRBV28 and TRBJ2-3; D ambiguous. Germline V gene data show CDR1 as MDHEN and CDR2 as SYDVKM. There are 16 residues in the CDR3. Deletions cut 1 base from V and 2 bases from J, with 13 bases between. The CDR3 DNA reads as TGTGCCAGCAGTTTATACCCCAGAGAGGACACAGATACGCAGTATTTT. Translated: CASSLYPREDTDTQYF.

This chain joins TRBV24-1 and TRBJ2-1; D remains ambiguous. V was shortened by 1 base and J by 5 bases, with 5 bases between the two germline ends. Germline V CDR1 and CDR2: KGHDR, SFDVKD. This CDR3 is 13 amino acids long. CDR3: CATSDFTDNEQFF. The CDR3 DNA reads TGTGCCACCAGTGATTTTACCGACAATGAGCAGTTCTTC.

Note on this clonotype: One junction end disagrees with the germline gene, perhaps due to a read error. This rearrangement joins TRBV20-1 to TRBJ1-2, with D maybe TRBD1 (5 bases). The germline V gene encodes CDR1 DFQATT and CDR2 SNEGSKA (reference sequence). The CDR3 sequence is 11 residues long. CDR3 residues: CSASPGPVILF. CDR3 nucleotide sequence: TGCAGTGCTAGTCCGGGGCCCGTGATTCTCTTC.

The chain is built from TRBV20-1 and TRBJ1-3; perhaps TRBD1 as D (6 bases). CDR1 is DFQATT, CDR2 SNEGSKA, per germline (reference sequence). Trimming left V 3 bases short and J 4 bases short, with 19 bases between. The CDR3 consists of 16 residues. The CDR3 nucleotides are TGCAGTGCTAGGGCCAACCTCGGGGGCTGGGGAAACACCATATATTTT. Its translation is CSARANLGGWGNTIYF.

The V call is TRBV20-1, the J call TRBJ2-2, with D perhaps TRBD1 (5 bases). CDR3 length: 14 amino acids. V dropped 6 bases and J dropped 1 base, with 12 bases sitting between them. Germline values: CDR1 DFQATT, CDR2 SNEGSKA (reference sequence). The chain's CDR3 is CSAQAQGNTGELFF. The CDR3 nucleotides are TGCAGTGCCCAAGCGCAGGGGAACACCGGGGAGCTGTTTTTT.

This sequence joins TRBV7-8 and TRBJ2-1; a weak D match, TRBD2 (6 bases). This CDR3 comprises 17 residues. CDR1 SGHVS and CDR2 FQNEAQ come from the germline V gene. Deletions cut 5 bases from V and 0 bases from J, with 17 bases between. Written as DNA, the CDR3 is TGTGCCAGCAGCGCCCGGACTATGAAGAGCTCCTACAATGAGCAGTTCTTC. Protein product: CASSARTMKSSYNEQFF.

The table lists this clonotype with a few counts. V gene TRBV27 combines with J gene TRBJ2-1, with 8 bases fitting TRBD2. Trimming removed 3 bases from V and 7 bases from J; junction bases left unmatched: 11. CDR1 and CDR2 (germline): MNHEY, SMNVEV (reference sequence). This CDR3 is built from 16 residues. CDR3 residues: CASSLSGGHLSNEQFF. CDR3 nucleotides: TGTGCCAGCAGTTTGAGCGGGGGCCACCTTTCGAATGAGCAGTTCTTC.

On this clonotype: Its ends do not fully match the called genes, so a read error is possible. The chain couples TRBV4-1 to TRBJ2-1; possibly TRBD1 or TRBD2 for D (5 bases each). Germline V gene lookup returns CDR1 MGHRA and CDR2 YSYEKL. The CDR3 covers 12 residues. CDR3 protein: CASSQGGSGRIF. CDR3 DNA: TGCGCCAGCAGCCAAGGGGGGTCAGGGCGGATCTTC.

The genes are TRBV20-1 and TRBJ2-5; D is unclear. Germline assignment: CDR1 DFQATT and CDR2 SNEGSKA (reference sequence). V gave up 3 bases and J gave up 7 bases, with 9 bases separating them. The CDR3 extends over 11 amino acids. The CDR3 protein is CSARPEGTQYF. For the CDR3, the DNA is TGCAGTGCTAGGCCAGAAGGGACCCAGTACTTC.

This clonotype has a count of ten or more. In DNA form, the CDR3 reads TGCAGCGCCTACAGGGGGCCGGAGACCCAGTACTTC. Translating gives CSAYRGPETQYF. The rearrangement uses TRBV29-1 and TRBJ2-5; 9 bases are a match to TRBD1. Per germline, CDR1 SQVTM and CDR2 ANQGSEA. CDR3 length equals 12 residues. V gave up 7 bases and J gave up 5 bases; unmatched junction bases: 5.

This sequence joins TRBV5-5 and TRBJ1-2, with D possibly matching TRBD1 (6 bases). CDR3 size: 15 residues. Per germline, CDR1 SGHKS and CDR2 YYEKEE (reference sequence). The V end lost 3 bases, the J end lost 0 bases, and 12 bases lay between the germline ends. In nucleotides, the CDR3 is TGTGCCAGCAGCTACTCAGGGGTACCTAACTATGGCTACACCTTC. Encoded protein: CASSYSGVPNYGYTF. Variable domain in full (rest from reference TRBV5-5 and TRBJ1-2): DAGVTQSPTHLIKTRGQQVTLRCSPISGHKSVSWYQQVLGQGPQFIFQYYEKEERGRGNFPDRFSARQFPNYSSELNVNALLLGDSALYLCASSYSGVPNYGYTFGSGTRLTVV.

This clonotype was counted between two and nine times. V usage is TRBV12-3 or TRBV12-4 and J usage is TRBJ1-5; D unresolved. This CDR3 region has 13 residues. Trimming left V 7 bases short and J 5 bases short, with 12 bases between. The CDR3 DNA is TGTGCCAGCATGGACGGGAAGTATCAGCCCCAGCATTTT. It specifies CASMDGKYQPQHF.

This clonotype has just a few counts. The chain links TRBV11-2 to TRBJ2-3; D might be TRBD1 (5 bases). Germline V gene lookup returns CDR1 SGHAT and CDR2 FQNNGV. Trimming stripped 1 base from V and 4 bases from J, with 21 bases between. CDR3 length equals 18 residues. CDR3 loop: CASSLGFHTRGEADTQYF. In nucleotides, the CDR3 is TGTGCCAGCAGCTTAGGTTTTCACACAAGGGGTGAGGCAGATACGCAGTATTTT.

The chain is built from TRBV5-1 and TRBJ2-7, with TRBD1 identical over 10 bases. The V segment lost 4 bases and the J segment 7 bases; nucleotides outside the gene matches: 8. In germline, CDR1 is SGHRS, CDR2 YFSETQ. The CDR3 totals 14 residues. CDR3 sequence (DNA): TGCGCCAGCAGCCCGGGGACAGGGGTCTGGGAGCAGTACTTC. This gives the protein CASSPGTGVWEQYF.

This clonotype was recorded a few times. The chain links TRBV24-1 to TRBJ2-5, with 7 bases lining up with TRBD1. This CDR3 has 15 amino acids. The V segment lost 2 bases and the J segment 3 bases; nucleotides outside the gene matches: 5. The germline CDR1 and CDR2 sequences are KGHDR and SFDVKD. The DNA for the CDR3 is TGTGCCACCAGTGATTATGCCAGGGGGAAAGAGACCCAGTACTTC. As protein: CATSDYARGKETQYF.

The rearrangement joins TRBV6-5 to TRBJ1-5; 8 bases align to TRBD1. V was clipped by 6 bases and J by 6 bases; unmatched bases: 13. The CDR3 runs 16 residues. Germline V CDR1 and CDR2: MNHEY, SVGAGI. This chain's CDR3 is CASSRAQGAGGQPQHF. The DNA for the CDR3 is TGTGCCAGCAGCAGGGCCCAGGGGGCTGGGGGTCAGCCCCAGCATTTT.

This clonotype occurred a few times. The chain is built from TRBV7-2 and TRBJ2-2; D assignment may be TRBD1 or TRBD2 (5 bases each). Trimming shortened V by 1 base and J by 8 bases, and 11 bases separated the two germline ends. From germline, CDR1 is SGHTA and CDR2 FQGNSA. The CDR3 has 14 amino acids. The CDR3 sequence: CASSLDGAPGELFF. The CDR3 DNA reads TGTGCCAGCAGCTTAGACGGGGCCCCGGGGGAGCTGTTTTTT.

This clonotype came up many times. V is TRBV5-1 and J is TRBJ2-5; D not certain. CDR3 length: 13 amino acids. CDR1 and CDR2 (germline): SGHRS, YFSETQ. The V end was cut by 1 base, the J end by 5 bases, with 9 bases between. The CDR3 here is CASSLTLGETQYF. The CDR3, as DNA: TGCGCCAGCAGCTTGACCCTGGGTGAGACCCAGTACTTC.

This chain links TRBV5-1 with TRBJ2-6; D is uncertain. This CDR3 contains 16 residues. Germline loops: CDR1 SGHRS, CDR2 YFSETQ. V lost 3 bases and J lost 0, with 10 bases in between. This CDR3 is CASSSGRSSGANVLTF. The CDR3 DNA sequence: TGCGCCAGCAGCTCCGGACGGTCCTCTGGGGCCAACGTCCTGACTTTC.

V is TRBV15 and J is TRBJ2-3, with TRBD2 as a possible D gene (6 bases). Trimming pared 0 bases from V and 4 bases from J, leaving 11 bases between. The CDR3 covers 15 residues. Per germline, CDR1 LNHNV and CDR2 YYDKDF (reference sequence). The CDR3 DNA follows: TGTGCCACCAGCAGAGATGGGGGGATTGCAGATACGCAGTATTTT. Amino acid sequence: CATSRDGGIADTQYF.

The chain is built from TRBV3-1 and TRBJ2-7, with D tentatively TRBD2 (5 bases). V was shortened by 3 bases and J by 6 bases, with 6 bases between the two germline ends. The CDR3 spans 11 residues. CDR1 and CDR2 from the germline V gene are LGHDT and YNNKEL (reference sequence). The CDR3 DNA is TGTGCCAGCAGCCACGGGGTCGAGCAGTACTTC. Its protein is CASSHGVEQYF.